This TCR beta chain stems from a study of blood T cell repertoires in COVID-19. Study details: Specimens from acute and convalescent COVID-19 originated in the United States, Italy and Spain. T cells, B-cell-depleted T cells, or PBMCs supplied cDNA or gDNA.

In the original analysis: Scientists estimated how many nucleated cells there were by amplifying reference gene primers. Sequencing was performed with immunoSEQ multiplex PCR; in TCRdb, only in-frame clones are kept and a portion is missing. That table gives V, J and clone size, and the DNA gave D and trimming. The sample lists about 85,000 clones, more than 65% occurring once. Material for sequencing was peripheral blood. The sequence came from a man between 60 and 70 years old with acute or convalescent COVID-19.

CDR3 nucleotides: TGTGCCAGCACTCCTGGACTAAAAGAGACCCAGTACTTC. It is translated as CASTPGLKETQYF. The chain combines TRBV6-5 with TRBJ2-5, with D perhaps TRBD2 (6 bases). Germline-derived CDR1 and CDR2 are MNHEY and SVGAGI. The CDR3 length is 13 residues. Trimming stripped 7 bases from V and 3 bases from J, with 12 bases between.